This is a list of T cell receptor beta chains from one sample in a study of blood T cell repertoires in COVID-19. The method was immunoSEQ multiplex PCR; TCRdb's version includes in-frame clones alone and lacks a portion of them. The table includes about 210,000 clones, around 88% detected once. The sample comprised peripheral blood. These receptors were obtained from a woman in her forties or fifties with acute or convalescent COVID-19. Each CDR3 is given with its conserved first and last residue. The order of the fields is D gene, clone size, CDR3 length, V gene, J gene, CDR3 DNA, CDR3 protein. A D gene is named only where the DNA matches it firmly. Rows give clone size only sometimes, using once, few, many, or a class for an expanded clone.

D gene: -
clone size: -
CDR3 length: 15
V gene: TRBV19
J gene: TRBJ2-5
CDR3 DNA: TGTGCCAGTAGTATAGATGGGAGAGGCGTAGAGACCCAGTACTTC
CDR3 protein: CASSIDGRGVETQYF

D gene: TRBD2
clone size: -
CDR3 length: 15
V gene: TRBV27
J gene: TRBJ2-1
CDR3 DNA: TGTGCCAGCAGTCTAACTAGCGATTCCTACAATGAGCAGTTCTTC
CDR3 protein: CASSLTSDSYNEQFF

D gene: -
clone size: once
CDR3 length: 12
V gene: TRBV29-1
J gene: TRBJ1-2
CDR3 DNA: TGCAGCGTGCATCGAGCTAACTATGGCTACACCTTC
CDR3 protein: CSVHRANYGYTF

D gene: -
clone size: -
CDR3 length: 16
V gene: TRBV5-8
J gene: TRBJ2-7
CDR3 DNA: TGTGCCAGCAGCTTGAGGGGGGGCGCGACGGCTTCCGAGCAGTACTTC
CDR3 protein: CASSLRGGATASEQYF

D gene: TRBD2
clone size: few
CDR3 length: 16
V gene: TRBV7-6
J gene: TRBJ2-5
CDR3 DNA: TGTGCCAGCAGCTTAGCATATGGACTAGCGGAAGAGACCCAGTACTTC
CDR3 protein: CASSLAYGLAEETQYF

D gene: -
clone size: -
CDR3 length: 14
V gene: TRBV6-5
J gene: TRBJ1-1
CDR3 DNA: TGTGCCAGCAGTTACGGATCAGGTCGAGATGAAGCTTTCTTT
CDR3 protein: CASSYGSGRDEAFF

D gene: TRBD1
clone size: -
CDR3 length: 13
V gene: TRBV6-2/TRBV6-3
J gene: TRBJ2-7
CDR3 DNA: TGTGCCAGCAGTTCAGGGGGCCGCCGCCATGAGTACTTC
CDR3 protein: CASSSGGRRHEYF

D gene: -
clone size: -
CDR3 length: 14
V gene: TRBV25-1
J gene: TRBJ1-3
CDR3 DNA: TGTGCCAGCAGTGACCCAGGGTGGGGAAACACCATATATTTT
CDR3 protein: CASSDPGWGNTIYF

D gene: TRBD2
clone size: -
CDR3 length: 14
V gene: TRBV18
J gene: TRBJ2-7
CDR3 DNA: TGTGCCAGCTCACCACCCAGCGGGAGCTACGAGCAGTACTTC
CDR3 protein: CASSPPSGSYEQYF

D gene: TRBD1
clone size: -
CDR3 length: 17
V gene: TRBV4-1
J gene: TRBJ2-7
CDR3 DNA: TGCGCCAGCAGTCCTACTAGTCTTGACAGGGGGCAATACGAGCAGTACTTC
CDR3 protein: CASSPTSLDRGQYEQYF

D gene: TRBD1
clone size: -
CDR3 length: 16
V gene: TRBV12-5
J gene: TRBJ2-3
CDR3 DNA: TGTGCTAGTGGTTTGGTACTCAGGGGGCGAGCAGATACGCAGTATTTT
CDR3 protein: CASGLVLRGRADTQYF

D gene: TRBD2
clone size: -
CDR3 length: 15
V gene: TRBV3-1/TRBV3-2
J gene: TRBJ2-1
CDR3 DNA: TGTGCCAGCAGCCAAGATCTGGCGGGAGTGCCTGAGCAGTTCTTC
CDR3 protein: CASSQDLAGVPEQFF

D gene: -
clone size: -
CDR3 length: 15
V gene: TRBV5-1
J gene: TRBJ2-7
CDR3 DNA: TGCGCCAGCAGCTGCTGGGACTTATCCTCCTACGAGCAGTACTTC
CDR3 protein: CASSCWDLSSYEQYF

D gene: -
clone size: -
CDR3 length: 13
V gene: TRBV28
J gene: TRBJ2-7
CDR3 DNA: TGTGCCAGCATCCCGCAGGGAAATGACGAGCAGTACTTC
CDR3 protein: CASIPQGNDEQYF

D gene: -
clone size: few
CDR3 length: 14
V gene: TRBV7-3
J gene: TRBJ2-7
CDR3 DNA: TGTGCCAGCAGCCCATCCCCGGCGGCCTACGAGCAGTACTTC
CDR3 protein: CASSPSPAAYEQYF

D gene: TRBD1
clone size: -
CDR3 length: 15
V gene: TRBV7-9
J gene: TRBJ2-7
CDR3 DNA: TGTGCCAGCAGCTTAGGTGCAGGGGGCTCGTCAGAGCAGTACTTC
CDR3 protein: CASSLGAGGSSEQYF

D gene: -
clone size: -
CDR3 length: 13
V gene: TRBV5-6
J gene: TRBJ2-7
CDR3 DNA: TGTGCCAGCAGCTCGACTCCAGCCTACGAGCAGTACTTC
CDR3 protein: CASSSTPAYEQYF

D gene: TRBD2
clone size: -
CDR3 length: 16
V gene: TRBV29-1
J gene: TRBJ2-5
CDR3 DNA: TGCAGCGCTGAAGGGACTAGCGGGAGGTTCCAAGAGACCCAGTACTTC
CDR3 protein: CSAEGTSGRFQETQYF

D gene: -
clone size: -
CDR3 length: 14
V gene: TRBV30
J gene: TRBJ2-1
CDR3 DNA: TGTGCCTGGAGTGTCCGGAGGGGTAGGGTCGAGCAGTTCTTC
CDR3 protein: CAWSVRRGRVEQFF

D gene: TRBD2
clone size: -
CDR3 length: 15
V gene: TRBV2
J gene: TRBJ2-2
CDR3 DNA: TGTGCCAGCAGGGCCGGGACTAGGAACACCGGGGAGCTGTTTTTT
CDR3 protein: CASRAGTRNTGELFF

D gene: -
clone size: -
CDR3 length: 16
V gene: TRBV4-2
J gene: TRBJ1-1
CDR3 DNA: TGTGCCAGCAGCCAAGAACCACAGCCGGCGGGAACTGAAGCTTTCTTT
CDR3 protein: CASSQEPQPAGTEAFF

D gene: TRBD1
clone size: -
CDR3 length: 13
V gene: TRBV30
J gene: TRBJ1-6
CDR3 DNA: TGTGCCTGGGCCGGGACAGAAAATTCACCCCTCCACTTT
CDR3 protein: CAWAGTENSPLHF

D gene: TRBD1
clone size: -
CDR3 length: 12
V gene: TRBV28
J gene: TRBJ2-5
CDR3 DNA: TGTGCCAGCAGACAGGGGGCGGAGACCCAGTACTTC
CDR3 protein: CASRQGAETQYF

D gene: TRBD1
clone size: -
CDR3 length: 15
V gene: TRBV11-2
J gene: TRBJ2-5
CDR3 DNA: TGTGCCAGCAGCTTAGAGAGACAGGGAATGGGGACCCAGTACTTC
CDR3 protein: CASSLERQGMGTQYF

D gene: TRBD2
clone size: -
CDR3 length: 14
V gene: TRBV5-5
J gene: TRBJ2-3
CDR3 DNA: TGTGCCAGCAGCTTGGTGCTAGCGGCAGATACGCAGTATTTT
CDR3 protein: CASSLVLAADTQYF

D gene: -
clone size: -
CDR3 length: 12
V gene: TRBV3-1/TRBV3-2
J gene: TRBJ1-1
CDR3 DNA: TGTGCCAGCCGGACACTGAACACTGAAGCTTTCTTT
CDR3 protein: CASRTLNTEAFF

D gene: -
clone size: few
CDR3 length: 18
V gene: TRBV27
J gene: TRBJ2-4
CDR3 DNA: TGTGCCAGCAGTTTGGCAGTGGGGAGCCCTGAGGAGAAAAACATTCAGTACTTC
CDR3 protein: CASSLAVGSPEEKNIQYF

D gene: -
clone size: -
CDR3 length: 13
V gene: TRBV6-5
J gene: TRBJ2-1
CDR3 DNA: TGTGCCAGCAGTTACAGGGGCTACAATGAGCAGTTCTTC
CDR3 protein: CASSYRGYNEQFF

D gene: TRBD1
clone size: -
CDR3 length: 16
V gene: TRBV5-1
J gene: TRBJ1-2
CDR3 DNA: TGCGCCAGCAGCCAGTGGCCGGGACAGTCCAACTATGGCTACACCTTC
CDR3 protein: CASSQWPGQSNYGYTF

D gene: TRBD1
clone size: few
CDR3 length: 16
V gene: TRBV28
J gene: TRBJ1-6
CDR3 DNA: TGTGCCAGCAGTTTAGGGACAGGGAGATATAATTCACCCCTCCACTTT
CDR3 protein: CASSLGTGRYNSPLHF

D gene: -
clone size: -
CDR3 length: 12
V gene: TRBV7-8
J gene: TRBJ1-3
CDR3 DNA: TGTGCCAGCAGCTTAGTGGACAGTGAGGTGTATTTT
CDR3 protein: CASSLVDSEVYF

D gene: TRBD2
clone size: -
CDR3 length: 15
V gene: TRBV5-4
J gene: TRBJ2-7
CDR3 DNA: TGTGCCAGCAGCTCAGCTAGCGGGAGGTGGGACGAGCAGTACTTC
CDR3 protein: CASSSASGRWDEQYF

D gene: -
clone size: -
CDR3 length: 14
V gene: TRBV10-1
J gene: TRBJ1-6
CDR3 DNA: TGCGCCAGCAGTGAATCAGACTATCGGTCACCCCTCCACTTT
CDR3 protein: CASSESDYRSPLHF

D gene: -
clone size: -
CDR3 length: 15
V gene: TRBV3-1/TRBV3-2
J gene: TRBJ1-4
CDR3 DNA: TGTGCCAGCAGCCATACAGGGAGGGCGGCTGAAAAACTGTTTTTT
CDR3 protein: CASSHTGRAAEKLFF

D gene: -
clone size: -
CDR3 length: 11
V gene: TRBV10-1
J gene: TRBJ2-5
CDR3 DNA: TGCGCCAGCAGTGCTTCAGAGACCCAGTACTTC
CDR3 protein: CASSASETQYF

D gene: -
clone size: few
CDR3 length: 14
V gene: TRBV5-4
J gene: TRBJ2-6
CDR3 DNA: TGTGCCAGCAGCCTCGAGTCTGGGGCCAACGTCCTGACTTTC
CDR3 protein: CASSLESGANVLTF

D gene: TRBD1
clone size: -
CDR3 length: 13
V gene: TRBV29-1
J gene: TRBJ2-7
CDR3 DNA: TGCAGCGTTAGACAGGGGACCCACTACGAGCAGTACTTC
CDR3 protein: CSVRQGTHYEQYF

D gene: -
clone size: -
CDR3 length: 13
V gene: TRBV7-2
J gene: TRBJ2-7
CDR3 DNA: TGTGCCAGCAGCACTAGTGGGGTCTACGAGCAGTACTTC
CDR3 protein: CASSTSGVYEQYF

D gene: TRBD1
clone size: -
CDR3 length: 15
V gene: TRBV11-2
J gene: TRBJ1-4
CDR3 DNA: TGTGCCAGCAGCTTATGGGACAGACCTAATGAAAAACTGTTTTTT
CDR3 protein: CASSLWDRPNEKLFF

D gene: -
clone size: once
CDR3 length: 14
V gene: TRBV9
J gene: TRBJ1-2
CDR3 DNA: TGTGCCAGCAGCGTAGGGGGGGATGGCTATGGCTACACCTTC
CDR3 protein: CASSVGGDGYGYTF

D gene: -
clone size: -
CDR3 length: 16
V gene: TRBV5-5
J gene: TRBJ2-2
CDR3 DNA: TGTGCCAGCAGCACTACGTTGAGGTTCGACACCGGGGAGCTGTTTTTT
CDR3 protein: CASSTTLRFDTGELFF

D gene: TRBD1
clone size: many
CDR3 length: 18
V gene: TRBV19
J gene: TRBJ1-5
CDR3 DNA: TGTGCCAGTAGTGCGCCCCGGGGCGGACAGGGGGCCAATCAGCCCCAGCATTTT
CDR3 protein: CASSAPRGGQGANQPQHF

D gene: TRBD1
clone size: -
CDR3 length: 17
V gene: TRBV19
J gene: TRBJ1-1
CDR3 DNA: TGTGCCAGTAGTATGGGGGACAGGGGGCGTGATAGCACTGAAGCTTTCTTT
CDR3 protein: CASSMGDRGRDSTEAFF

D gene: -
clone size: -
CDR3 length: 13
V gene: TRBV2
J gene: TRBJ1-6
CDR3 DNA: TGTGCCAGCAAAGTAGCGCACAATTCACCCCTCCACTTT
CDR3 protein: CASKVAHNSPLHF

D gene: TRBD2
clone size: -
CDR3 length: 16
V gene: TRBV6-6
J gene: TRBJ2-3
CDR3 DNA: TGTGCCAGCAGTTTCCGACTAGCGGGGAGCACAGATACGCAGTATTTT
CDR3 protein: CASSFRLAGSTDTQYF

D gene: -
clone size: -
CDR3 length: 15
V gene: TRBV28
J gene: TRBJ1-4
CDR3 DNA: TGTGCCAGCAGTCCCCCGGGGAAAGCTAATGAAAAACTGTTTTTT
CDR3 protein: CASSPPGKANEKLFF

D gene: TRBD1
clone size: -
CDR3 length: 16
V gene: TRBV2
J gene: TRBJ1-6
CDR3 DNA: TGTGCCAGCAGTGAACGGGACAGATTCTATAATTCACCCCTCCACTTT
CDR3 protein: CASSERDRFYNSPLHF

D gene: -
clone size: -
CDR3 length: 15
V gene: TRBV24-1
J gene: TRBJ2-5
CDR3 DNA: TGTGCCACCAGTGACCCCTCCCGGGACACCGAGACCCAGTACTTC
CDR3 protein: CATSDPSRDTETQYF

D gene: TRBD2
clone size: -
CDR3 length: 17
V gene: TRBV27
J gene: TRBJ2-7
CDR3 DNA: TGTGCCAGCAGTCCAAGGTCCGGGACTAGCGGCTCCTACGAGCAGTACTTC
CDR3 protein: CASSPRSGTSGSYEQYF

D gene: TRBD2
clone size: -
CDR3 length: 17
V gene: TRBV15
J gene: TRBJ2-7
CDR3 DNA: TGTGCCACCAGCAGAGCCGGAAGCGGGGACGGAACCTACGAGCAGTACTTC
CDR3 protein: CATSRAGSGDGTYEQYF

D gene: -
clone size: few
CDR3 length: 17
V gene: TRBV6-2/TRBV6-3
J gene: TRBJ2-7
CDR3 DNA: TGTGCCAGCAGTTATTTCGCGACTACTCTTACTAGTGGCGAGCAGTACTTC
CDR3 protein: CASSYFATTLTSGEQYF

D gene: -
clone size: -
CDR3 length: 15
V gene: TRBV6-5
J gene: TRBJ2-7
CDR3 DNA: TGTGCCAGCAGTTTAACCGGGACATTGTCCTACGAGCAGTACTTC
CDR3 protein: CASSLTGTLSYEQYF

D gene: TRBD1
clone size: -
CDR3 length: 15
V gene: TRBV19
J gene: TRBJ2-7
CDR3 DNA: TGTGCCAGTAGTATAGGGGACAGGGGGCTGAACGAGCAGTACTTC
CDR3 protein: CASSIGDRGLNEQYF

D gene: TRBD2
clone size: -
CDR3 length: 17
V gene: TRBV5-1
J gene: TRBJ2-7
CDR3 DNA: TGCGCCAGCAGCTTGGCCCCGGGACTAGCGGGCCCCTACGAGCAGTACTTC
CDR3 protein: CASSLAPGLAGPYEQYF

D gene: -
clone size: -
CDR3 length: 11
V gene: TRBV20-1
J gene: TRBJ1-1
CDR3 DNA: TGCAGTGCCGCGGGGGAGGGGAAGGCTTTCTTT
CDR3 protein: CSAAGEGKAFF

D gene: TRBD1
clone size: -
CDR3 length: 14
V gene: TRBV24-1
J gene: TRBJ2-1
CDR3 DNA: TGTGCCACCAGTGAACACAGGGGGCAGGAGGAGCAGTTCTTC
CDR3 protein: CATSEHRGQEEQFF

D gene: -
clone size: -
CDR3 length: 14
V gene: TRBV5-6
J gene: TRBJ2-1
CDR3 DNA: TGTGCCAGCAGCTGGGCACAGGGAGGGGATGAGCAGTTCTTC
CDR3 protein: CASSWAQGGDEQFF

D gene: -
clone size: -
CDR3 length: 22
V gene: TRBV21-1
J gene: TRBJ2-7
CDR3 DNA: TGTGCCAGCAGCAAAGCGCTGGGGCCCGGCTCCGGGACTAGCGGGACAGAAGGCGAGCAGTACTTC
CDR3 protein: CASSKALGPGSGTSGTEGEQYF

D gene: -
clone size: -
CDR3 length: 14
V gene: TRBV6-5
J gene: TRBJ1-1
CDR3 DNA: TGTGCCAGCAGCGTGACAGGAAACCCCCTCGGAGCTTTCTTT
CDR3 protein: CASSVTGNPLGAFF